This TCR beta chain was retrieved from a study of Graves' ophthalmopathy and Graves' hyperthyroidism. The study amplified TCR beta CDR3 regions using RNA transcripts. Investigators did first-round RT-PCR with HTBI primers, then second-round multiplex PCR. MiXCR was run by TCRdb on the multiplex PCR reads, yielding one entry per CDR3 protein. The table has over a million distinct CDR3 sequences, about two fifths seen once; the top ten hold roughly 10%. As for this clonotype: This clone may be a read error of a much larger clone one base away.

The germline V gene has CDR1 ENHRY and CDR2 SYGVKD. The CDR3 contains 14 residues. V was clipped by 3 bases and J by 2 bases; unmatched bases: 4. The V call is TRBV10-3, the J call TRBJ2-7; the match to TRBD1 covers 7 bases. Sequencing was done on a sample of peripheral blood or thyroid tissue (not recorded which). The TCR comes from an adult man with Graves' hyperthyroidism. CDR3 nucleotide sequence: TGTGCCATCAGTGAACAGGGGCAGCCCTACGAGCAGTACTTC. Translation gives CAISEQGQPYEQYF.